This is a list of T cell receptor beta chains from one sample in a study of cytomegalovirus exposure and HLA in healthy donors. Sequencing was performed with immunoSEQ multiplex PCR; in TCRdb, only in-frame clones are kept and a portion is missing. The data contain approximately 110,000 clones, roughly 68% of them singletons. Material for sequencing was PBMCs. The receptor source for this set is a woman aged 45-60 years in good health and CMV-seropositive. The CDR3 runs from the conserved cysteine through the conserved F or W. Each record gives: D gene, V gene, CDR3 protein. A D gene is named only where the DNA matches it firmly.

d_gene: -
v_gene: TRBV7-9
CDR3aa: CASSQGSSDEQFF

d_gene: -
v_gene: TRBV6-6
CDR3aa: CASSYSEVSYNSPLHF

d_gene: -
v_gene: TRBV18
CDR3aa: CASSPTQGSDYGYTF

d_gene: -
v_gene: TRBV25-1
CDR3aa: CASRDYRMNTEAFF

d_gene: -
v_gene: TRBV15
CDR3aa: CATGGGSQPQHF

d_gene: TRBD2
v_gene: TRBV28
CDR3aa: CASRPLVGGGAAKNIQYF

d_gene: TRBD2
v_gene: TRBV11-2
CDR3aa: CASSLGRGENEQFF

d_gene: -
v_gene: TRBV10-1
CDR3aa: CASSRDRTNEKLFF

d_gene: -
v_gene: TRBV19
CDR3aa: CASTPFGQLNTGELFF

d_gene: TRBD2
v_gene: TRBV29-1
CDR3aa: CSVENPSGGSYEQYF

d_gene: TRBD1
v_gene: TRBV25-1
CDR3aa: CASSEPGQGIYEQYF

d_gene: -
v_gene: TRBV10-3
CDR3aa: CATESTDTQYF

d_gene: TRBD1
v_gene: TRBV11-2
CDR3aa: CASSLNTGGSGNTIYF

d_gene: -
v_gene: TRBV2
CDR3aa: CASSEEDRPSSPLHF

d_gene: -
v_gene: TRBV4-1
CDR3aa: CASSQGTAGRIELFF

d_gene: -
v_gene: TRBV5-6
CDR3aa: CASSLDGGASSSPLHF

d_gene: TRBD1
v_gene: TRBV6-5
CDR3aa: CASRTGSHTEAFF

d_gene: TRBD1
v_gene: TRBV4-1
CDR3aa: CASSQDYYRGVGTEAFF

d_gene: -
v_gene: TRBV7-9
CDR3aa: CASTRLEEAFF

d_gene: -
v_gene: TRBV9
CDR3aa: CASSQGGFSGNTIYF

d_gene: -
v_gene: TRBV5-1
CDR3aa: CASSSWVQDTEAFF

d_gene: -
v_gene: TRBV9
CDR3aa: CASAEANNYGYTF